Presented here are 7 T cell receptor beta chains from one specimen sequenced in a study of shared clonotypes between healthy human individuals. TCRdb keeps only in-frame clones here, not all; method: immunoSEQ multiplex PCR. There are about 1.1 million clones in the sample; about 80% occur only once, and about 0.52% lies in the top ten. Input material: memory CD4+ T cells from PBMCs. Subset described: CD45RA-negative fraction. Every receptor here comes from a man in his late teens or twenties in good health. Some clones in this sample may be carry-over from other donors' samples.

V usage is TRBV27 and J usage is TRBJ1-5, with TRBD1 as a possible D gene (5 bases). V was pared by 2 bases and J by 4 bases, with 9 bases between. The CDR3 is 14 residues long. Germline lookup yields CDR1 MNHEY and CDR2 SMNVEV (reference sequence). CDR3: CASSLGGDNQPQHF. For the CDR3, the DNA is TGTGCCAGCAGTTTAGGAGGGGATAATCAGCCCCAGCATTTT.

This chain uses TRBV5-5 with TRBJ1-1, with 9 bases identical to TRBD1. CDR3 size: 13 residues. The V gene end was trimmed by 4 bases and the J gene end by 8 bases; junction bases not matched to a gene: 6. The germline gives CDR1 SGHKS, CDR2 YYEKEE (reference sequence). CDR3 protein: CASSAQGAGEAFF. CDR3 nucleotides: TGTGCCAGCAGCGCACAGGGGGCTGGCGAAGCTTTCTTT.

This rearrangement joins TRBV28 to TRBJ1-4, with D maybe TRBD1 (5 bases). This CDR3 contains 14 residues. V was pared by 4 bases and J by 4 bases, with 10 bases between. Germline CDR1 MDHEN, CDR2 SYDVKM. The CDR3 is CASSSTAVNEKLFF. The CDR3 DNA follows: TGTGCCAGCAGTTCGACAGCGGTTAATGAAAAACTGTTTTTT.

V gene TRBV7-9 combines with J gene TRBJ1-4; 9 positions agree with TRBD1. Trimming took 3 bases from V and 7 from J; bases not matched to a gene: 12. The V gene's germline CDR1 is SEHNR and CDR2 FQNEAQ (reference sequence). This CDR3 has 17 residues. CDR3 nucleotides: TGTGCCAGCAGCTTCAAGACCCCGGGACAGGGCAGTGAAAAACTGTTTTTT. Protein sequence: CASSFKTPGQGSEKLFF.

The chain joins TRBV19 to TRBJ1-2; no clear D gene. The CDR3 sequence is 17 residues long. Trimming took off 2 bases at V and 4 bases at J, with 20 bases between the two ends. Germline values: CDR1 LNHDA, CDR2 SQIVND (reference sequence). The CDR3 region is CASSILPGWSNSYGYTF. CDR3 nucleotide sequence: TGTGCCAGTAGTATATTGCCGGGCTGGTCGAACAGCTATGGCTACACCTTC.

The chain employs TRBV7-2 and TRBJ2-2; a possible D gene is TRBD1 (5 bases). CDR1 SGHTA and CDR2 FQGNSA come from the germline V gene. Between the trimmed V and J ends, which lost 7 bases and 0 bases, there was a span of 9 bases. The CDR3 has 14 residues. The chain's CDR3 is CASNAGPNTGELFF. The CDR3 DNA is TGTGCCAGCAATGCAGGGCCGAACACCGGGGAGCTGTTTTTT.

The DNA for the CDR3 is TGTGCCAGCAGCTCGGCTAGCCGGGCAAATGAGCAGTTCTTC. Translation: CASSSASRANEQFF. The V call is TRBV7-6, the J call TRBJ2-1; possibly TRBD2 for D (5 bases). This CDR3 comprises 14 residues. Germline assignment: CDR1 SGHVS and CDR2 FNYEAQ. Trimming cost V 4 bases and J 7 bases, with 14 bases left between them.